The 6 T cell receptor beta chains below come from one sample, sequenced in a study of sequential checkpoint blockade in melanoma. Using immunoSEQ multiplex PCR, the repertoire was profiled, and TCRdb retains in-frame clones only, with some absent. The profile covers 2,500 to 4,000 clones, with approximately 16% appearing a single time and about 24% taken by the ten largest. Indicated treatment: randomized to nivolumab then ipilimumab (arm A) or the reverse (arm B). Sequencing used tumor tissue (inferred from file names), obtained from a patient given nivolumab and ipilimumab in sequence. The receptors originated from a human donor with melanoma.

The chain carries TRBV6-8 and TRBJ2-7, with a possible D match to TRBD2 (6 bases). Germline lookup yields CDR1 MNHGY and CDR2 SAAAGT. V lost 8 bases to trimming and J lost 4 bases, with 15 bases between them. CDR3 length: 13 amino acids. This chain's CDR3 is CASGMQGGYEQYF. The CDR3 region has the DNA TGTGCCAGCGGTATGCAGGGAGGTTACGAGCAGTACTTC.

The V call is TRBV7-4, the J call TRBJ2-7; 7 bases are shared with TRBD1. V gave up 5 bases and J gave up 5 bases; unmatched junction bases: 6. CDR1 is SGHVT, CDR2 SQSDAQ, per germline. The CDR3 extends over 13 amino acids. This CDR3 reads CASSLTGIDEQYF. The DNA of the CDR3 is TGTGCCAGCAGCCTGACAGGGATCGACGAGCAGTACTTC.

This clone is medium-sized (0.01 to 0.1%) in the sample. The V gene is TRBV6-8, the J gene TRBJ2-2, with D perhaps matching TRBD1 or TRBD2 (6 bases each). CDR3 length equals 14 residues. Looked up from germline, CDR1 is MNHGY and CDR2 is SAAAGT. Trimming shortened V by 11 bases and J by 4 bases, and 17 bases separated the two germline ends. The CDR3 loop is CAHKTGGGTGELFF. CDR3 nucleotide sequence: TGTGCCCACAAGACCGGGGGCGGCACCGGGGAGCTGTTTTTT.

This clone was observed many times. The chain combines TRBV9 with TRBJ1-1; D may be TRBD1 (5 bases). Between the trimmed V and J ends, which lost 0 bases and 0 bases, there was a span of 9 bases. The CDR3 runs 15 residues. CDR1 and CDR2 from the germline V gene are SGDLS and YYNGEE. The CDR3 DNA reads TGTGCCAGCAGCGTAGCGGGGGGTATGAACACTGAAGCTTTCTTT. Translation gives CASSVAGGMNTEAFF.

This clone was seen many times. CDR3 residues: CASSPWTVRTGELFF. In nucleotides, the CDR3 is TGTGCCAGCAGCCCTTGGACAGTAAGGACCGGGGAGCTGTTTTTT. The genes are TRBV11-3 and TRBJ2-2, with D tentatively TRBD1 (6 bases). This CDR3 spans 15 amino acids. V was cut by 5 bases and J by 5 bases, with 15 bases left in between. CDR1 is SGHNT, CDR2 YENEEA, per germline.

This clone turned up a few times. This rearrangement joins TRBV5-1 to TRBJ2-7, with a weak D call TRBD2 (5 bases). Germline V lookup: CDR1 SGHRS, CDR2 YFSETQ. The CDR3 contains 14 residues. The germline V and J ends were trimmed by 4 bases and 0 bases, with 11 bases remaining between them. The CDR3 nucleotides are TGCGCCAGCAGCGTCGGACTCGCCTCCTACGAGCAGTACTTC. It codes for CASSVGLASYEQYF. Full variable domain (remainder filled in from reference TRBV5-1 and TRBJ2-7): KAGVTQTPRYLIKTRGQQVTLSCSPISGHRSVSWYQQTPGQGLQFLFEYFSETQRNKGNFPGRFSGRQFSNSRSEMNVSTLELGDSALYLCASSVGLASYEQYFGPGTRLTVT.